Here is one T cell receptor (beta chain) with its context. Assay used: immunoSEQ multiplex PCR; TCRdb lists only in-frame clones, some missing. The sample gives 100,000 to 150,000 clones, 60% to 80% of which show up once; 1.9% is in the top ten. This specimen belongs to a study of blood T cell repertoires in COVID-19. Study-wide context: Italy, Spain and the United States were the sources of the convalescent and acute COVID-19 samples.

The germline CDR1 and CDR2 sequences are SGHDT and YYEEEE. The germline V and J ends were trimmed by 1 base and 0 bases, with 11 bases remaining between them. This CDR3 contains 15 residues. Sequenced input: peripheral blood. The receptor was derived from a woman in her seventies with acute or convalescent COVID-19. The rearrangement links TRBV5-6 to TRBJ2-7; the D gene is possibly TRBD2 (5 bases). CDR3 nucleotides: TGTGCCAGCAGCTTGAGTCCGGCGGGCTCCTACGAGCAGTACTTC. Translated, it gives CASSLSPAGSYEQYF.